This TCR beta chain was sequenced during a study of cytomegalovirus exposure and HLA in healthy donors. Remarks on this clone: Its antigen is currently unknown.

Findings of the study overall: Some 150 TCR beta chains were listed as cytomegalovirus-associated. Immune exposure data for these donors was limited to CMV serostatus. According to a later analysis, most TCR beta chains associated with CMV appeared HLA-restricted.

PCR employed 60 Vbeta and 13 Jbeta primers. Only in-frame clones appear in the TCRdb table, and some are missing; sequencing was by immunoSEQ multiplex PCR. The table records roughly 130,000 clones, 8.5% to 10% of them present only once. The CDR3 has 15 residues. V lost 9 bases to trimming and J lost 1 base; unmatched junction nucleotides: 9. The germline gives CDR1 SGHNT, CDR2 YYREEE (reference sequence). The rearrangement joins TRBV5-4 to TRBJ2-2, with 7 bases lining up with TRBD2. The origin of this receptor is a man in his forties in good health and CMV-seronegative. Sequencing input: PBMCs. The CDR3 region is CATRGRGGNTGELFF. The CDR3, as DNA: TGTGCCACCCGGGGTCGCGGGGGGAACACCGGGGAGCTGTTTTTT.